The present entry profiles one T cell receptor beta chain with its context. Its antigen is not known. Germline CDR1 SEHNR, CDR2 FQNEAQ (reference sequence). The CDR3 is made up of 16 amino acids. J was trimmed by 5 bases and V by 0 bases; bases with no gene match: 6. TCRdb re-analysed the RT-PCR reads in MiXCR, keeping a single row per CDR3 protein. The sample has roughly 500,000 distinct CDR3 sequences; 16% are singletons. This specimen comes from a study of response to subunit inactivated influenza vaccine. General study results and limits: Seasonal influenza vaccination, on each occasion, was suggested by the authors to recruit few new T cells.

The rearrangement joins TRBV7-9 to TRBJ2-3, with TRBD1 matching over 9 bases. This sample comprised CD4+ T cells sorted from PBMCs, obtained approximately 25 months after vaccination. The sequence was collected from a man in his fifties or sixties who received an inactivated influenza vaccine. In DNA, the CDR3 is TGTGCCAGCAGCTTAGCGCGCGGACAGGGGCTAGATACGCAGTATTTT. It is translated as CASSLARGQGLDTQYF.